The rows below give T cell receptor beta chains drawn from one sample of a study of blood T cell repertoires in COVID-19. Clones were read by immunoSEQ multiplex PCR, and TCRdb kept only the in-frame ones, dropping some. This sample has some 250,000 clones, with 70% to 90% found just once. The specimen sequenced was peripheral blood. These receptor sequences come from a woman aged 60-75 years with COVID-19, enrolled during active disease. Both conserved end residues are part of each CDR3. A D gene is named only where the DNA matches it firmly. Clone size appears in some rows only: once, few, many, or a class for an expanded clone.

d_call	j_call	v_call	clone_size	cdr3_length	cdr3_aa	cdr3_nt
-	TRBJ2-5	TRBV24-1	-	11	CATKYKETQYF	TGTGCCACCAAATACAAGGAGACCCAGTACTTC
TRBD2	TRBJ2-1	TRBV9	-	16	CASSASLAGGIYEQFF	TGTGCCAGCAGCGCGTCTCTAGCGGGAGGTATCTATGAGCAGTTCTTC
TRBD1	TRBJ2-7	TRBV5-4	once	15	CASSPGTVQTYEQYF	TGTGCCAGCAGCCCGGGGACAGTTCAGACCTACGAGCAGTACTTC
TRBD2	TRBJ2-1	TRBV6-2/TRBV6-3	-	15	CASSYSSGRASEQFF	TGTGCCAGCAGTTACTCGAGCGGGAGGGCCAGTGAGCAGTTCTTC
TRBD2	TRBJ2-3	TRBV11-2	-	13	CVSSPGLAYTQYF	TGTGTCAGCAGCCCGGGACTAGCCTATACGCAGTATTTT
-	TRBJ2-7	TRBV27	-	12	CASSPGRYEQYF	TGTGCCAGCAGCCCCGGTAGATACGAGCAGTACTTC
-	TRBJ2-1	TRBV29-1	-	12	CSVDRGMNEQFF	TGCAGCGTTGACAGGGGTATGAATGAGCAGTTCTTC
-	TRBJ1-6	TRBV30	few	15	CAWSVTQSYNSPLHF	TGTGCCTGGAGTGTTACGCAGTCCTATAATTCACCCCTCCACTTT
TRBD1	TRBJ1-5	TRBV5-6	-	15	CASSRLDREQQPQHF	TGTGCCAGCAGCAGACTGGACAGGGAACAACAGCCCCAGCATTTT
-	TRBJ2-2	TRBV2	-	13	CASAGLNTGELFF	TGTGCCAGCGCGGGGCTCAACACCGGGGAGCTGTTTTTT
-	TRBJ2-1	TRBV10-2	once	13	CASRDLAHNEQFF	TGCGCCAGCAGGGACCTAGCGCACAATGAGCAGTTCTTC
-	TRBJ1-2	TRBV11-3	-	11	CASSLACGYTF	TGTGCCAGCAGCTTAGCTTGTGGCTACACCTTC
-	TRBJ1-5	TRBV19	-	12	CASRMPGGEEHF	TGTGCCAGTAGGATGCCAGGAGGGGAAGAGCATTTT
TRBD1	TRBJ2-7	TRBV2	-	13	CATMGTGSDEQYF	TGTGCCACCATGGGGACAGGGTCCGACGAGCAGTACTTC
-	TRBJ2-1	TRBV5-1	-	15	CASSLEIGGYNEQFF	TGCGCCAGCAGCTTGGAAATAGGGGGATACAATGAGCAGTTCTTC
TRBD1	TRBJ1-5	TRBV19	-	18	CASSKAGQGGIGNQPQHF	TGTGCCAGTAGTAAAGCGGGACAGGGCGGGATTGGCAATCAGCCCCAGCATTTT
-	TRBJ1-4	TRBV4-1	-	17	CASSQKGRGATNEKLFF	TGCGCCAGCAGCCAAAAGGGGAGGGGTGCAACTAATGAAAAACTGTTTTTT
TRBD1	TRBJ2-7	TRBV6-5	-	15	CASTDDREGSYEQYF	TGTGCCAGCACCGATGACAGGGAAGGCTCCTACGAGCAGTACTTC
TRBD1	TRBJ1-1	TRBV15	-	16	CATSRGGTGRYSEAFF	TGTGCCACCAGCAGAGGGGGGACAGGGAGGTATTCTGAAGCTTTCTTT
TRBD2	TRBJ2-7	TRBV5-4	-	16	CASSQGLAGGAREQYF	TGTGCCAGCAGCCAGGGACTAGCGGGAGGGGCCCGGGAGCAGTACTTC